These 20 T cell receptor beta chains came from one sample sequenced in a study of blood T cell repertoires in COVID-19. Sequencing was performed with immunoSEQ multiplex PCR; in TCRdb, only in-frame clones are kept and a portion is missing. The sample lists about 250,000 clones, around 86% occurring once. Sequencing was done on a sample of PBMCs or T cells enriched from blood (not recorded which). The receptors derive from a man aged 40-49 years who had recovered from COVID-19.

The V call is TRBV7-2, the J call TRBJ1-1, with 7 bases lining up with TRBD1. V gave up 4 bases and J gave up 0 bases; unmatched junction bases: 5. Germline lookup yields CDR1 SGHTA and CDR2 FQGNSA. This CDR3 has 15 amino acids. Here the CDR3 reads CASSSLDRMNTEAFF. CDR3 DNA sequence: TGTGCCAGCAGCTCCCTGGACAGGATGAACACTGAAGCTTTCTTT. Looking up the rest from reference TRBV7-2 and TRBJ1-1 gives the full variable domain: GAGVSQSPSNKVTEKGKDVELRCDPISGHTALYWYRQSLGQGLEFLIYFQGNSAPDKSGLPSDRFSAERTGGSVSTLTIQRTQQEDSAVYLCASSSLDRMNTEAFFGQGTRLTVV.

The rearrangement links TRBV10-3 to TRBJ2-1; tentative D call: TRBD2 (5 bases). Germline V gene sequence: CDR1 ENHRY, CDR2 SYGVKD. Between the trimmed V and J ends, which lost 6 bases and 0 bases, there was a span of 21 bases. The CDR3 sequence is 18 residues long. The CDR3 reads CAISGVSVGGVSYNEQFF. The CDR3 DNA reads TGTGCCATCAGCGGGGTCTCGGTGGGCGGCGTCTCCTACAATGAGCAGTTCTTC.

This sequence joins TRBV19 and TRBJ1-2; 8 bases match TRBD1. With V trimmed by 5 bases and J by 4 bases, 6 bases remained unmatched. Germline values: CDR1 LNHDA, CDR2 SQIVND (reference sequence). The CDR3 has 14 residues. Here the CDR3 reads CASSFDRGLYGYTF. The CDR3, as DNA: TGTGCCAGTAGTTTTGACAGGGGACTCTATGGCTACACCTTC.

This clone was seen a single time. The gene calls are TRBV9 and TRBJ2-7; D perhaps matches TRBD2 (7 bases). The germline V gene has CDR1 SGDLS and CDR2 YYNGEE. CDR3 length: 14 residues. V was trimmed by 1 base and J by 3 bases, leaving 11 bases between them. CDR3 sequence reads: CASSVSGEGYEQYF. CDR3 DNA sequence: TGTGCCAGCAGCGTATCAGGGGAGGGCTACGAGCAGTACTTC.

The gene calls are TRBV24-1 and TRBJ2-2; D might be TRBD2 (5 bases). There are 15 residues in the CDR3. Germline assignment: CDR1 KGHDR and CDR2 SFDVKD. The V gene lost 4 bases and the J gene lost 7 bases, with 15 bases spanning the gap. CDR3 sequence (DNA): TGTGCCACCAGTGAAACTCGGGGAGCGAGCGGGGAGCTGTTTTTT. It is translated as CATSETRGASGELFF.

This chain connects TRBV3-1 (or the pseudogene TRBV3-2) to TRBJ2-5; weak D call: TRBD2 (5 bases). The CDR3 contains 12 residues. Germline V gene data show CDR1 as LGHDT and CDR2 as YNNKEL (reference sequence). V gave up 1 base and J gave up 9 bases, with 9 bases separating them. CDR3 in amino acids: CASSQVMRAQYF. The CDR3 nucleotides are TGTGCCAGCAGCCAAGTGATGCGGGCCCAGTACTTC.

V and J are TRBV27 and TRBJ2-1; the D gene is possibly TRBD1 (6 bases). With 1 base removed from V and 8 bases from J, the gap between germline ends came to 9 bases. Germline loops: CDR1 MNHEY, CDR2 SMNVEV (reference sequence). The CDR3 covers 13 residues. The CDR3 DNA reads TGTGCCAGCAGTTTATACGGACAGCATGAGCAGTTCTTC. This gives the protein CASSLYGQHEQFF.

V gene TRBV2 combines with J gene TRBJ2-3, with 12 bases matching TRBD2. The CDR3 runs 15 residues. J gave up 7 bases and V 6 bases, and 8 bases lay outside the gene matches. From germline, CDR1 is SNHLY and CDR2 FYNNEI. For the CDR3, the DNA is TGTGCCAGCAGCGATGGGACTAGCGGGCGACATACGCAGTATTTT. Its protein product is CASSDGTSGRHTQYF.

The chain couples TRBV5-1 to TRBJ2-5; 10 nucleotides line up with TRBD2. Per the germline V gene, CDR1 is SGHRS and CDR2 is YFSETQ. The CDR3 runs to 15 residues. The V and J ends lost 4 bases and 5 bases, in that order; junction bases with no gene match: 8. The CDR3 bases are TGCGCCAGCAGCGTGCTAGCGGGAGCAGGGGAGACCCAGTACTTC. Protein: CASSVLAGAGETQYF.

The chain carries TRBV7-8 and TRBJ2-7; 8 positions match TRBD2. V shed 2 bases and J 4 bases; nucleotides not matched to a gene: 7. The CDR3 extends over 15 amino acids. CDR1 is SGHVS and CDR2 is FQNEAQ in the germline V gene. DNA for the CDR3: TGTGCCAGCAGCTTACCCGGGAGGGCCGTGTACGAGCAGTACTTC. This encodes CASSLPGRAVYEQYF.

Comments on this clone: The junction does not match germline at one end; this may be a read error. This rearrangement joins TRBV2 to TRBJ2-3, with 7 bases lining up with TRBD2. The CDR3 extends over 14 amino acids. CDR1 is SNHLY and CDR2 is FYNNEI in the germline V gene. The CDR3, as DNA: TGTGCCAGCAGCGAAGGACTAGGGACAGATACGCAGTATTTT. This translates into CASSEGLGTDTQYF.

V usage is TRBV28 and J usage is TRBJ2-4; D may be TRBD2 (6 bases). Trimming shortened V by 2 bases and J by 8 bases, and 10 bases separated the two germline ends. CDR3 length equals 13 residues. Looked up from germline, CDR1 is MDHEN and CDR2 is SYDVKM. The CDR3 loop reads CASSLPGGDIQYF. The CDR3 nucleotides are TGTGCCAGCAGTTTACCTGGCGGGGACATTCAGTACTTC.

The V gene is TRBV9, the J gene TRBJ2-7; 12 bases agree with TRBD2. There are 18 residues in the CDR3. CDR1 is SGDLS, CDR2 YYNGEE, per germline. Trimming at V came to 3 bases and at J to 1 base, leaving 11 bases not matched to a gene. This CDR3 is CASSGGSQTSGSSYEQYF. The CDR3 region has the DNA TGTGCCAGCAGCGGAGGAAGCCAGACTAGCGGGAGTTCCTACGAGCAGTACTTC.

The chain combines TRBV15 with TRBJ1-2; no clear D. CDR3 length equals 14 residues. Germline V gene lookup returns CDR1 LNHNV and CDR2 YYDKDF (reference sequence). Deletions cut 0 bases from V and 4 bases from J, with 9 bases between. The CDR3 nucleotides read TGTGCCACCAGCAGAGACAGAGGTGCCTATGGCTACACCTTC. It translates to CATSRDRGAYGYTF.

This rearrangement joins TRBV7-6 to TRBJ1-2, with D perhaps TRBD1 (5 bases). The CDR3 loop spans 16 amino acids. Germline CDR1 is SGHVS and CDR2 is FNYEAQ. V dropped 2 bases and J dropped 0 bases, with 13 bases sitting between them. In DNA form, the CDR3 reads TGTGCCAGCAGCTTATTCACAGGAGAGACTAACTATGGCTACACCTTC. Translated, it gives CASSLFTGETNYGYTF. The entire variable domain, with the rest obtained from reference TRBV7-6 and TRBJ1-2, is as follows: GAGVSQSPRYKVTKRGQDVALRCDPISGHVSLYWYRQALGQGPEFLTYFNYEAQQDKSGLPNDRFSAERPEGSISTLTIQRTEQRDSAMYRCASSLFTGETNYGYTFGSGTRLTVV.

The genes are TRBV7-2 and TRBJ1-3, with D uncertain. The CDR3 spans 15 residues. V lost 1 base, J lost 0 bases, and 7 bases lay in between. CDR1 is SGHTA and CDR2 is FQGNSA in the germline V gene. CDR3: CASSLGAPSGNTIYF. In DNA form, the CDR3 reads TGTGCCAGCAGCTTAGGGGCTCCCTCTGGAAACACCATATATTTT.

The table lists this clone with a count of one. This chain joins TRBV29-1 and TRBJ1-5, with a weak D call TRBD1 (5 bases). Trimming removed 6 bases at V and 6 bases at J, with 18 bases between. In germline, CDR1 is SQVTM, CDR2 ANQGSEA. The CDR3 length is 14 residues. CDR3 amino acids: CSVGSQGAGQPQHF. Here the CDR3 DNA reads TGCAGCGTGGGGTCCCAAGGGGCAGGTCAGCCCCAGCATTTT.

The chain couples TRBV14 to TRBJ2-6; no clear D gene. Deletions cut 4 bases from V and 2 bases from J, with 6 bases between. Germline lookup yields CDR1 SGHDN and CDR2 FVKESK. The CDR3 has 14 amino acids. The DNA for the CDR3 is TGTGCCAGCAGCCGACAAACTGGGGCCAACGTCCTGACTTTC. It specifies CASSRQTGANVLTF.

J is TRBJ2-7 and V is TRBV7-3; 8 nucleotides agree with TRBD1. CDR3 length: 18 amino acids. J gave up 7 bases and V 4 bases, and 21 bases lay outside the gene matches. In germline, CDR1 is SGHTA, CDR2 FQGTGA. This CDR3 reads CASSSQVSGGATPLEQYF. CDR3 DNA sequence: TGTGCCAGCAGCTCCCAAGTGTCAGGGGGCGCCACCCCCTTAGAGCAGTACTTC. The complete variable domain, with remaining parts taken from reference TRBV7-3 and TRBJ2-7, reads GAGVSQTPSNKVTEKGKYVELRCDPISGHTALYWYRQSLGQGPEFLIYFQGTGAADDSGLPNDRFFAVRPEGSVSTLKIQRTERGDSAVYLCASSSQVSGGATPLEQYFGPGTRLTVT.

This sequence joins TRBV4-3 and TRBJ2-2; D not resolved. Trimming shortened V by 0 bases and J by 1 base, and 9 bases separated the two germline ends. The CDR3 consists of 16 residues. CDR1 LGHNA and CDR2 YSLEER come from the germline V gene. The CDR3 region has the DNA TGCGCCAGCAGCCAAGATGTTCCAGGGAACACCGGGGAGCTGTTTTTT. Translated: CASSQDVPGNTGELFF.